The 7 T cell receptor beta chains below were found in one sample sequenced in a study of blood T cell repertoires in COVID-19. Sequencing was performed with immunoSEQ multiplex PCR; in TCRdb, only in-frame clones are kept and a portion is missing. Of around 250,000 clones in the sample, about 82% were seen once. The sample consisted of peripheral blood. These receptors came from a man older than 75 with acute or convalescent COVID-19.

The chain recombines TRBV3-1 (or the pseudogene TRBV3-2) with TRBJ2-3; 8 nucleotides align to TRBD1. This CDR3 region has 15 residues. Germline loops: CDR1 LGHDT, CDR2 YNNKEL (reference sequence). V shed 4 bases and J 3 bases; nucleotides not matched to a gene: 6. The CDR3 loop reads CASSLTGAETDTQYF. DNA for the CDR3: TGTGCCAGCAGCCTGACAGGGGCGGAGACAGATACGCAGTATTTT.

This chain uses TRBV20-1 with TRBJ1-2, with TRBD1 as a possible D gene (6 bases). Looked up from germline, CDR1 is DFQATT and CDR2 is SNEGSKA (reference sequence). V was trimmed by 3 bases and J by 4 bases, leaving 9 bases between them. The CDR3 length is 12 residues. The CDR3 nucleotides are TGCAGTGCTAGTGGGACAAGCTATGGCTACACCTTC. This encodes CSASGTSYGYTF.

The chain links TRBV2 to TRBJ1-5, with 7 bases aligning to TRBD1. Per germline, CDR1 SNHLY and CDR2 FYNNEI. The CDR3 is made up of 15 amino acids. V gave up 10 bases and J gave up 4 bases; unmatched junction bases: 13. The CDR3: CATMGPGQLNQPQHF. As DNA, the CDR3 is TGTGCCACCATGGGTCCGGGACAGTTAAATCAGCCCCAGCATTTT.

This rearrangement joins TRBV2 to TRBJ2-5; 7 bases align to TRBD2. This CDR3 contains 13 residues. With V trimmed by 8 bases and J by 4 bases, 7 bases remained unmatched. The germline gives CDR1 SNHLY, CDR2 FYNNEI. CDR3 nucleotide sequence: TGTGCCAGCGCGCGACTAGCAGGAGAGACCCAGTACTTC. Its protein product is CASARLAGETQYF. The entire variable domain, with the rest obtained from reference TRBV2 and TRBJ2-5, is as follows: EPEVTQTPSHQVTQMGQEVILRCVPISNHLYFYWYRQILGQKVEFLVSFYNNEISEKSEIFDDQFSVERPDGSNFTLKIRSTKLEDSAMYFCASARLAGETQYFGPGTRLLVL.

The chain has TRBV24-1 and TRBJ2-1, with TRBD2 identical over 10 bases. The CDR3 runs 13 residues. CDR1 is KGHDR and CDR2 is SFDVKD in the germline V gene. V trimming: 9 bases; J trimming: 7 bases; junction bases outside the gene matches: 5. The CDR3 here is CATGTSEKNEQFF. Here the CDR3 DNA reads TGTGCCACCGGGACTAGCGAGAAGAATGAGCAGTTCTTC.

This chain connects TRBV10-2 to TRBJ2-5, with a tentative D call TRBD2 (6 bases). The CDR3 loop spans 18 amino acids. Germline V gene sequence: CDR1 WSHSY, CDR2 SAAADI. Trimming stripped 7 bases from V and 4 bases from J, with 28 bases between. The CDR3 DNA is TGCGCCAGCACGGAGTCTCGGGGAGGACGGACGATCGGAGAGACCCAGTACTTC. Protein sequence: CASTESRGGRTIGETQYF.

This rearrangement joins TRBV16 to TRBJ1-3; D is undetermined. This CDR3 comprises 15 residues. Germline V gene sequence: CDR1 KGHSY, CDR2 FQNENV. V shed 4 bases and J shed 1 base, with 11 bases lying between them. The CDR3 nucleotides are TGTGCCAGCAGCCTACAGCCCTCATCTGGAAACACCATATATTTT. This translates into CASSLQPSSGNTIYF.